This entry features one T cell receptor (beta chain) sequence. Antigen: not known. TCR beta cDNA libraries included unique molecular identifiers. TCRdb called the PCR reads again in MiXCR, with one record for every CDR3 protein. This table holds under 200,000 distinct CDR3 sequences, around 29% found once. This sample was included in a study of post-analysis software for immune sequencing data. Across the whole study: Patients with relapsing-remitting, secondary progressive and progressive-relapsing multiple sclerosis courses were all represented. General study findings and limits: Five TRBV segments, including TRBV5-6, TRBV5-1 and TRBV20-1, were more frequent in patients than controls.

Trimming left V 2 bases short and J 0 bases short, with 8 bases between. Per the germline V gene, CDR1 is ENHRY and CDR2 is SYGVKD. The CDR3 totals 15 residues. This sequence was found in a girl aged 2-17 years with multiple sclerosis. The chain uses TRBV10-3 and TRBJ1-5; D perhaps matches TRBD1 (6 bases). Sequencing was performed on blood. CDR3 region: CAISEKQGSNQPQHF. For the CDR3, the DNA is TGTGCCATCAGTGAGAAACAGGGTAGCAATCAGCCCCAGCATTTT.